This TCR beta chain was found in a study of early T cells in non-severe SARS-CoV-2 infection. Study results and limitations: The study's VDJdb matching favored anti-spike CD8 responses and missed private and CD4 specificities.

V was shortened by 0 bases and J by 6 bases, with 11 bases between the two germline ends. Germline V gene lookup returns CDR1 MNHEY and CDR2 SVGEGT. This CDR3 comprises 14 residues. This clonotype showed up many times. What it recognizes is unknown. Unique molecular identifiers were affixed to single, distinct cDNA molecules. In TCRdb, the 5' RACE reads were re-called with MiXCR into one record per CDR3 protein. The table records 60,000 to 75,000 distinct CDR3 sequences, roughly 4.6% of them present only once. The input for sequencing was whole blood, taken at baseline. The TCR originated in an adult who was a healthcare worker with PCR-confirmed SARS-CoV-2 infection or an uninfected control (not recorded which). The donor label of this sample is uncertain. This chain uses TRBV6-2 or TRBV6-3 with TRBJ1-2, with a possible D match to TRBD1 (5 bases). For the CDR3, the DNA is TGTGCCAGCAGTTACTCGCAGGGCTCGAATGGCTACACCTTC. As protein: CASSYSQGSNGYTF.